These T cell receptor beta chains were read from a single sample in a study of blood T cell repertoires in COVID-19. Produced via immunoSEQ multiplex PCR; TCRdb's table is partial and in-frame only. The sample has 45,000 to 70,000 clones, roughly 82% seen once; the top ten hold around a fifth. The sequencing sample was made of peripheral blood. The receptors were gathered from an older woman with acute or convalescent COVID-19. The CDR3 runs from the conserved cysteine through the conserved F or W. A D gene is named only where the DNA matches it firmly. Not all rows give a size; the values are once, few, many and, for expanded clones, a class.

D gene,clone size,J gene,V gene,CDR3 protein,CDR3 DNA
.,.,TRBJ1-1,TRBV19,CASSLPRGFTEAFF,TGTGCCAGTAGTTTACCCCGAGGGTTCACTGAAGCTTTCTTT
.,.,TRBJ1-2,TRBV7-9,CASSPGGLDGYTF,TGTGCCAGCAGCCCGGGGGGGCTAGATGGCTACACCTTC
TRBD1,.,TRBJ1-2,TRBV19,CASSIMTGYGYTF,TGTGCCAGTAGTATCATGACAGGGTATGGCTACACCTTC
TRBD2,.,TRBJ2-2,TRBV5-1,CASSWGLADTGELFF,TGCGCCAGCAGCTGGGGACTAGCGGACACCGGGGAGCTGTTTTTT
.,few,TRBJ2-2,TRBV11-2,CASRQGKELFF,TGTGCCTCCCGCCAGGGGAAGGAGCTGTTTTTT
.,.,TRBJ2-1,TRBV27,CASSPDSSEQFF,TGTGCCAGCAGTCCGGACTCGAGTGAGCAGTTCTTC
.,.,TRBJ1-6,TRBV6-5,CASGRGMESPLHF,TGTGCCAGCGGTCGGGGGATGGAGTCACCCCTCCACTTT
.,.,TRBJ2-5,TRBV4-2,CASSQIREQETQYF,TGTGCCAGCAGCCAAATTCGGGAACAAGAGACCCAGTACTTC
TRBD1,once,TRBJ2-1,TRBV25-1,CASSEYGTGFYNEQFF,TGTGCCAGCAGTGAATATGGGACAGGGTTCTACAATGAGCAGTTCTTC
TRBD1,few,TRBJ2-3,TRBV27,CASSPRTGDPDTQYF,TGTGCCAGCAGCCCCCGGACAGGGGACCCAGATACGCAGTATTTT
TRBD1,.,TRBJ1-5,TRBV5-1,CASRRDSNQPQHF,TGCGCCAGCCGCCGGGACAGTAATCAGCCCCAGCATTTT
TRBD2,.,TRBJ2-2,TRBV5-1,CASRIAGTNTGELFF,TGCGCCAGCAGAATAGCGGGGACGAACACCGGGGAGCTGTTTTTT
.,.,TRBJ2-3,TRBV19,CASSILRGTPLTDTQYF,TGTGCCAGTAGTATCCTAAGGGGGACCCCCCTCACAGATACGCAGTATTTT
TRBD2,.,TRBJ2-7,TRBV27,CASTRTSGEQYF,TGTGCCAGCACCCGGACTAGCGGGGAGCAGTACTTC
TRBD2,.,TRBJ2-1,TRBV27,CASSYLTSGGFNEQFF,TGTGCCAGCAGCTATCTCACTAGCGGGGGATTTAATGAGCAGTTCTTC
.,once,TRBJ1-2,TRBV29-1,CSSEGVDYGYTF,TGCAGCTCCGAGGGGGTGGACTATGGCTACACCTTC
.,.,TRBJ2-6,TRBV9,CASRPHSSGANVLTF,TGTGCCAGCCGCCCGCATAGCTCTGGGGCCAACGTCCTGACTTTC
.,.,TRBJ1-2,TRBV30,CAWGHNRRDYGYTF,TGTGCCTGGGGTCATAACCGTCGGGACTATGGCTACACCTTC
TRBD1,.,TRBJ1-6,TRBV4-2,CASSQERQGAENSPLHF,TGTGCCAGCAGCCAAGAAAGACAGGGGGCGGAGAATTCACCCCTCCACTTT
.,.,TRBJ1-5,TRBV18,CASSPFNGYNQPQHF,TGTGCCAGCTCACCATTCAACGGGTACAATCAGCCCCAGCATTTT
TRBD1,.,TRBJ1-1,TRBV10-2,CASSESSGGVFSEAFF,TGCGCCAGCAGTGAGAGTTCAGGGGGAGTTTTCTCTGAAGCTTTCTTT
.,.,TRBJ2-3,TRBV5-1,CASSLGGSTDTQYF,TGCGCCAGCAGCTTGGGGGGCTCCACAGATACGCAGTATTTT
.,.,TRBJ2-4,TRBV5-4,CASSADRQNIQYF,TGTGCCAGCAGCGCCGACAGACAAAACATTCAGTACTTC
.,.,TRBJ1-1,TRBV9,CASSAILGSAEAFF,TGTGCCAGCAGCGCCATACTAGGGAGCGCTGAAGCTTTCTTT
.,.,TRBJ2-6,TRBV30,CAWSVFGVADKTF,TGTGCCTGGAGTGTATTTGGCGTAGCGGATAAGACTTTC
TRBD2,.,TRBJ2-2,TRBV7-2,CASSLGLAGRTGELFF,TGTGCCAGCAGCTTAGGACTAGCAGGGCGGACCGGGGAGCTGTTTTTT
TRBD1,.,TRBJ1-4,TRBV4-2,CASSQARAGGDEKLFF,TGTGCCAGCAGCCAAGCTCGGGCAGGGGGAGATGAAAAACTGTTTTTT
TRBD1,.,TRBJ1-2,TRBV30,CASRDRGLLDYGYTF,TGTGCCTCCCGGGACAGGGGCCTTCTGGACTATGGCTACACCTTC
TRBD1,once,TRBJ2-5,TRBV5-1,CASSLGTGGLLRETQYF,TGCGCCAGCAGCTTGGGGACAGGGGGCCTTTTGAGGGAGACCCAGTACTTC
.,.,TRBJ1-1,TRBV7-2,CASSLEDLEFTEAFF,TGTGCCAGCAGCTTAGAAGATTTGGAGTTCACTGAAGCTTTCTTT
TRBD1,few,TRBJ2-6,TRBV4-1,CASSRTGSRGANVLTF,TGCGCCAGCAGCCGGACAGGGTCGCGGGGGGCCAACGTCCTGACTTTC
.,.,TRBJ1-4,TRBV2,CASSSSGATNEKLFF,TGTGCCAGCAGTTCCTCCGGTGCAACTAATGAAAAACTGTTTTTT
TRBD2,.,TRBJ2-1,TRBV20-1,CSASHRLAGDNEQFF,TGCAGTGCTAGTCACAGACTAGCGGGGGACAATGAGCAGTTCTTC
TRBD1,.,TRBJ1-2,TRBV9,CASTGTGVGYTF,TGTGCCAGCACCGGGACAGGGGTCGGCTACACCTTC
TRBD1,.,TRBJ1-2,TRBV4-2,CASSPGQGFNYGYTF,TGTGCCAGCAGCCCGGGACAGGGGTTCAACTATGGCTACACCTTC
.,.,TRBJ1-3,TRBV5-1,CASSEQGNTIYF,TGCGCCAGCAGCGAACAGGGAAACACCATATATTTT
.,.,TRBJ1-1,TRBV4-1,CASRLGNTEAFF,TGCGCCAGTCGTCTAGGGAACACTGAAGCTTTCTTT
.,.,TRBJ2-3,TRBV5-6,CASSLAGRGPDTQYF,TGTGCCAGCAGCTTGGCCGGAAGGGGCCCAGATACGCAGTATTTT
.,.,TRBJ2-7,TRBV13,CASSHVGDSSYEQYF,TGTGCCAGCAGCCACGTCGGAGACTCATCCTACGAGCAGTACTTC
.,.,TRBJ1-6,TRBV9,CASSSRDNRIPLHF,TGTGCCAGCAGCTCCCGGGACAATCGGATACCCCTCCACTTT
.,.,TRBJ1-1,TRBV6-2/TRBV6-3,CASSTGNTEAFF,TGTGCCAGCAGTACCGGGAACACTGAAGCTTTCTTT
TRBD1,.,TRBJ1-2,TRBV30,CAWSVGGGSNYGYTF,TGTGCCTGGAGTGTAGGAGGGGGCTCTAACTATGGCTACACCTTC